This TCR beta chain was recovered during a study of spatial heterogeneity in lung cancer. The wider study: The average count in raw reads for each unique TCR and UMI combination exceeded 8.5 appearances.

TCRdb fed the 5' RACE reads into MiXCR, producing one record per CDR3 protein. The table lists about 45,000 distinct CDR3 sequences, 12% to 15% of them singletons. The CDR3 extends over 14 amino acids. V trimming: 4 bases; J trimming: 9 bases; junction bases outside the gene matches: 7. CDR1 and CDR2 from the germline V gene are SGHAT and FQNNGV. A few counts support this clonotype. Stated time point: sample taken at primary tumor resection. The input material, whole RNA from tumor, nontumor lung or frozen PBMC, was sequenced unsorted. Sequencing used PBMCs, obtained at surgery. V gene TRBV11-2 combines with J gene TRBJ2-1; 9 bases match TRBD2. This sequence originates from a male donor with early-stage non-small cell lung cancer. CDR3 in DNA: TGTGCCAGCAGCTCATCTCTGACTAGCGGTGAGCAGTTCTTC. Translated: CASSSSLTSGEQFF. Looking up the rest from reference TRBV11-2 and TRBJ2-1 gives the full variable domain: EAGVAQSPRYKIIEKRQSVAFWCNPISGHATLYWYQQILGQGPKLLIQFQNNGVVDDSQLPKDRFSAERLKGVDSTLKIQPAKLEDSAVYLCASSSSLTSGEQFFGPGTRLTVL.